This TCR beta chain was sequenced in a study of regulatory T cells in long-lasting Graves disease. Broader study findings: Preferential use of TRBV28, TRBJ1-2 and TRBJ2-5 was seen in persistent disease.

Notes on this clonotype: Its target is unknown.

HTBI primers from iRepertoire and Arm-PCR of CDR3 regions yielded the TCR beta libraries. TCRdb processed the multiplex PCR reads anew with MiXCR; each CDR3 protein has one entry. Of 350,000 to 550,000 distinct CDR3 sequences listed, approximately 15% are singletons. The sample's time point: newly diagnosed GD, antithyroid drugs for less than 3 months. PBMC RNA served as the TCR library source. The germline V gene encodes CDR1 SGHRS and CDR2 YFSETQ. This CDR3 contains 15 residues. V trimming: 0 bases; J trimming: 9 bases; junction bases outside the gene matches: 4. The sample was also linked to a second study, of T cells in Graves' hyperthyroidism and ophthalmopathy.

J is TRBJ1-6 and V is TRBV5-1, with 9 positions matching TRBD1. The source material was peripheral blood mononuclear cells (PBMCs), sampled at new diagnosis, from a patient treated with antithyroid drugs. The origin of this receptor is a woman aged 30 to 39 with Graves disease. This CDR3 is CASSLEGDRASPLHF. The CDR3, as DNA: TGCGCCAGCAGCTTGGAGGGGGACAGGGCTTCACCCCTCCACTTT.